Following are 15 T cell receptor beta chains from one sample sequenced in a study of identical twins. TCRdb re-derived calls from the 5' RACE reads in MiXCR, one entry per CDR3 protein. The sample has 200,000 to 300,000 distinct CDR3 sequences, 6.5% to 9% seen once. This sample also belongs to another study, concerning yellow fever vaccine responses in identical twins.

The material sequenced was CD8+ T cells sorted from blood. All receptors derive from a woman aged 18-29 years in good health.

A few counts support this clonotype. The V call is TRBV20-1, the J call TRBJ2-7, with 7 bases fitting TRBD2. Trimming removed 3 bases from V and 2 bases from J; junction bases left unmatched: 4. The germline V gene encodes CDR1 DFQATT and CDR2 SNEGSKA (reference sequence). This CDR3 contains 13 residues. The DNA of the CDR3 is TGCAGTGCTAGGCTAGCGGAGGCCTACGAGCAGTACTTC. This sequence encodes CSARLAEAYEQYF.

This clonotype was counted ten times or more. This chain connects TRBV9 to TRBJ2-1; 7 nucleotides match TRBD2. Germline V gene lookup returns CDR1 SGDLS and CDR2 YYNGEE. Trimming removed 3 bases from V and 1 base from J; junction bases left unmatched: 10. The CDR3 is 17 amino acids. CDR3 in DNA: TGTGCCAGCAGCGCCACGGGATCTAGCGGTTCCTACAATGAGCAGTTCTTC. Translating it yields CASSATGSSGSYNEQFF. The variable domain in full, with the rest retrieved from reference TRBV9 and TRBJ2-1, is DSGVTQTPKHLITATGQRVTLRCSPRSGDLSVYWYQQSLDQGLQFLIQYYNGEERAKGNILERFSAQQFPDLHSELNLSSLELGDSALYFCASSATGSSGSYNEQFFGPGTRLTVL.

This clonotype was counted many times. V and J are TRBV28 and TRBJ2-1; TRBD2 is a possible D gene (6 bases). From germline, CDR1 is MDHEN and CDR2 SYDVKM. The CDR3 is made up of 14 amino acids. V shed 3 bases and J shed 9 bases, with 15 bases lying between them. The CDR3 bases are TGTGCCAGCAGTTTGGGAAGGCGGGATATTGAGCAGTTCTTC. It encodes CASSLGRRDIEQFF. The variable domain in full, completed from reference TRBV28 and TRBJ2-1, reads DVKVTQSSRYLVKRTGEKVFLECVQDMDHENMFWYRQDPGLGLRLIYFSYDVKMKEKGDIPEGYSVSREKKERFSLILESASTNQTSMYLCASSLGRRDIEQFFGPGTRLTVL.

This clonotype turned up a few times. The CDR3 DNA sequence: TGTGCCAGCAGTACTAGGACAGGGGCATTCGCGAACACCGGGGAGCTGTTTTTT. Its protein is CASSTRTGAFANTGELFF. V and J are TRBV6-5 and TRBJ2-2, with TRBD1 matching over 9 bases. This CDR3 is built from 18 residues. CDR1 and CDR2 (germline): MNHEY, SVGAGI. V gave up 5 bases and J gave up 0 bases; unmatched junction bases: 10.

The table lists this clonotype with many counts. The V call is TRBV27, the J call TRBJ2-7, with 7 nucleotides matching TRBD2. With V trimmed by 5 bases and J by 2 bases, 9 bases remained unmatched. Germline V gene lookup returns CDR1 MNHEY and CDR2 SMNVEV (reference sequence). The CDR3 consists of 15 residues. The CDR3 is CASSPRDYLAYEQYF. For the CDR3, the DNA is TGTGCCAGCAGTCCCCGGGACTACCTAGCCTACGAGCAGTACTTC.

This clonotype showed up many times. V and J are TRBV5-1 and TRBJ1-1; tentative D call: TRBD1 (5 bases). Germline assignment: CDR1 SGHRS and CDR2 YFSETQ. The V and J ends lost 2 bases and 4 bases respectively, with 9 bases between them. This CDR3 is built from 13 residues. The CDR3 DNA is TGCGCCAGCAGCTTCCCGGGGGGCACTGAAGCTTTCTTT. Translated, it gives CASSFPGGTEAFF.

This clonotype has ten or more counts. The CDR3 sequence: CASSLAGQSYGYTF. The CDR3 region has the DNA TGTGCCAGCAGCTTAGCCGGACAGAGTTATGGCTACACCTTC. V is TRBV7-9 and J is TRBJ1-2; possible D gene TRBD1, 6 bases. Germline-derived CDR1 and CDR2 are SEHNR and FQNEAQ (reference sequence). CDR3 length: 14 amino acids. The V and J ends lost 0 bases and 5 bases respectively, with 10 bases between them.

This clonotype occurred a few times. The chain combines TRBV7-9 with TRBJ2-5, with 9 positions matching TRBD1. The CDR3 extends over 16 amino acids. Losses at the gene ends were 5 bases for V and 4 bases for J; bases not matched to a gene: 11. Germline loops: CDR1 SEHNR, CDR2 FQNEAQ (reference sequence). This CDR3 reads CASSPRTGEVRETQYF. In DNA, the CDR3 is TGTGCCAGCAGCCCCCGGACAGGGGAGGTCAGAGAGACCCAGTACTTC.

The sample holds many counts of this clonotype. J is TRBJ1-2 and V is TRBV11-2; D unclear. The V gene lost 2 bases and the J gene lost 3 bases, with 7 bases spanning the gap. CDR3 length equals 13 residues. Germline V lookup: CDR1 SGHAT, CDR2 FQNNGV. This CDR3 is CASSLSGDYGYTF. DNA for the CDR3: TGTGCCAGCAGCTTATCTGGGGACTATGGCTACACCTTC.

This chain connects TRBV13 to TRBJ2-2; D not resolved. CDR1 and CDR2 from the germline V gene are PRHDT and FYEKMQ (reference sequence). The CDR3 extends over 15 amino acids. Trimming removed 5 bases from V and 1 base from J, with 11 bases in between. The CDR3 region has the DNA TGTGCCAGCAGCAGCGCCAGAAGGAACACCGGGGAGCTGTTTTTT. Amino acid sequence: CASSSARRNTGELFF.

The V and J genes are TRBV29-1 and TRBJ2-2, with TRBD1 matching 11 bases. J was trimmed by 0 bases and V by 3 bases; bases with no gene match: 6. The CDR3 is 17 residues long. Germline V lookup: CDR1 SQVTM, CDR2 ANQGSEA. CDR3 bases: TGCAGCGTTGAGGGACAGGGGGACCTCGCGAACACCGGGGAGCTGTTTTTT. As protein: CSVEGQGDLANTGELFF.

This clonotype was seen a handful of times. The chain links TRBV5-4 to TRBJ2-1; D perhaps matches TRBD1 (5 bases). This CDR3 contains 15 residues. Germline V gene sequence: CDR1 SGHNT, CDR2 YYREEE (reference sequence). The germline V and J ends were trimmed by 0 bases and 1 base, with 8 bases remaining between them. Here the CDR3 DNA reads TGTGCCAGCAGCTTGGCCAGGGTATCCTACAATGAGCAGTTCTTC. Protein: CASSLARVSYNEQFF.

This clonotype was picked up a small number of times. This chain connects TRBV28 to TRBJ2-7; 8 bases line up with TRBD1. The V gene's germline CDR1 is MDHEN and CDR2 SYDVKM. The length of the CDR3 is 14 residues. After removal of 5 bases from V and 3 bases from J, the junction contained 6 bases not matched to a gene. CDR3 sequence (DNA): TGTGCCAGCAGTGGCCGGGACAGGAGCTACGAGCAGTACGTC. Translated, it gives CASSGRDRSYEQYV.

Many counts were recorded for this clonotype. CDR3 amino acids: CASSLDRGSNQPQHF. Written as DNA, the CDR3 is TGTGCCAGCAGCTTAGATAGGGGGAGCAATCAGCCCCAGCATTTT. The gene calls are TRBV7-9 and TRBJ1-5, with a tentative D call TRBD1 (6 bases). Germline values: CDR1 SEHNR, CDR2 FQNEAQ (reference sequence). Trimming took off 1 base at V and 1 base at J, with 8 bases between the two ends. The CDR3 covers 15 residues.

The chain combines TRBV24-1 with TRBJ2-2; D might be TRBD1 (6 bases). Trimming took 3 bases from V and 0 from J, leaving 13 bases between them. The CDR3 has 17 amino acids. Germline V lookup: CDR1 KGHDR, CDR2 SFDVKD. The CDR3 DNA is TGTGCCACCAGTGATCAATTCAGGGGCGCGAACACCGGGGAGCTGTTTTTT. This translates into CATSDQFRGANTGELFF.